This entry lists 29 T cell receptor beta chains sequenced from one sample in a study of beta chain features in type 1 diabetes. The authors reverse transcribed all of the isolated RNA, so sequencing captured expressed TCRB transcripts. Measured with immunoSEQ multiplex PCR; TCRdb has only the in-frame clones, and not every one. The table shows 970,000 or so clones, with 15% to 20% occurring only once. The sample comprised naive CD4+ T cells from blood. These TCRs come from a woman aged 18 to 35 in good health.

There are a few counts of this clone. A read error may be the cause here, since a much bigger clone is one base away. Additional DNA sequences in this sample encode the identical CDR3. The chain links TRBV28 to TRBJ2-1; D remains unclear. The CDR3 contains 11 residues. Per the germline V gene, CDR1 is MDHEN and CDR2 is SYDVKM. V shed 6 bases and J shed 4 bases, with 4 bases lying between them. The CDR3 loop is CASSLYNEQFF. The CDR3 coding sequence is TGTGCCAGCAGCTTGTACAATGAGCAGTTCTTC.

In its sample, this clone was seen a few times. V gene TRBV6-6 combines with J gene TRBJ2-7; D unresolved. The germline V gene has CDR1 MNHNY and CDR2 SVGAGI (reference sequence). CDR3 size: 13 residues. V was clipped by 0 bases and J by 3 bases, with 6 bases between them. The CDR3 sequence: CASSYSKVYEQYF. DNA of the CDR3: TGTGCCAGCAGTTACTCGAAGGTCTACGAGCAGTACTTC.

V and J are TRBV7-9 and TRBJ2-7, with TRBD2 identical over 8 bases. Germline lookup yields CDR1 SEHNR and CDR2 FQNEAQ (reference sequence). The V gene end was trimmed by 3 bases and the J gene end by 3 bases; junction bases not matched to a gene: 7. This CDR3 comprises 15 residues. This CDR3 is CASSFDLGLVYEQYF. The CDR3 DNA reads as TGTGCCAGCAGCTTCGATTTGGGACTAGTCTACGAGCAGTACTTC.

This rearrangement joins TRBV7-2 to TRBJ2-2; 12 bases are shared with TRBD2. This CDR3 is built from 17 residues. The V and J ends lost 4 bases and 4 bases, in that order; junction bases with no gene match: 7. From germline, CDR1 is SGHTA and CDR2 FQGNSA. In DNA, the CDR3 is TGTGCCAGCAGCTCAAGACTAGCGGGAGCCGGCACCGGGGAGCTGTTTTTT. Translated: CASSSRLAGAGTGELFF.

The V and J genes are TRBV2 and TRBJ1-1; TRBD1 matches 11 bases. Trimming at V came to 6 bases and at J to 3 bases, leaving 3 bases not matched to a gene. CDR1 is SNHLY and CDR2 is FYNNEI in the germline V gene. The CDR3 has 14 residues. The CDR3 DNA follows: TGTGCCAGCAGGCAGGGACAGGGGGACACTGAAGCTTTCTTT. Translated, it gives CASRQGQGDTEAFF.

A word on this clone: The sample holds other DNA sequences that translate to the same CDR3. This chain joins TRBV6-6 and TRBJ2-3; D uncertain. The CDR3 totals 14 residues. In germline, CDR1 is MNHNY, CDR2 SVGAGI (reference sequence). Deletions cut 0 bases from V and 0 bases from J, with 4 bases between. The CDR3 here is CASSYSRSTDTQYF. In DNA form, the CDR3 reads TGTGCCAGCAGTTACTCTCGGAGCACAGATACGCAGTATTTT.

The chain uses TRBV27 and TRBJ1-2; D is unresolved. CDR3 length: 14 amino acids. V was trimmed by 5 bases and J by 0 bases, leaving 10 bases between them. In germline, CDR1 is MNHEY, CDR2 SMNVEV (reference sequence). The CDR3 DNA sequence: TGTGCCAGCAGTCCCCGGACTCCTAACTATGGCTACACCTTC. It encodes CASSPRTPNYGYTF.

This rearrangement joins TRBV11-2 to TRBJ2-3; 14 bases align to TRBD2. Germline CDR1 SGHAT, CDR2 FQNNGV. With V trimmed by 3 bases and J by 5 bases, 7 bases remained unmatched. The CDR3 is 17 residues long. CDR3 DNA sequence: TGTGCCAGCAGCTTCGGACTAGCGGGAGGATCGGGAGATACGCAGTATTTT. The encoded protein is CASSFGLAGGSGDTQYF.

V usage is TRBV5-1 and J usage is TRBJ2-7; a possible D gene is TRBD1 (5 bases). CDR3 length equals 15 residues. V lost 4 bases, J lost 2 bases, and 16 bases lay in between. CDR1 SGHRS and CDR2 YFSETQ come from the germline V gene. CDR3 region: CASSPGHEGAYEQYF. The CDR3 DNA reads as TGCGCCAGCAGCCCTGGACACGAAGGAGCCTACGAGCAGTACTTC.

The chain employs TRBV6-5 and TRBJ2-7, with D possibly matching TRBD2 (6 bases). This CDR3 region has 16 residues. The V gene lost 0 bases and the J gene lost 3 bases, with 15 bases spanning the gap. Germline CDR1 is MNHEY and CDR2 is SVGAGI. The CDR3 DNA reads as TGTGCCAGCAGTTACTCGAAGGAGGGTAGGGTCTACGAGCAGTACTTC. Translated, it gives CASSYSKEGRVYEQYF.

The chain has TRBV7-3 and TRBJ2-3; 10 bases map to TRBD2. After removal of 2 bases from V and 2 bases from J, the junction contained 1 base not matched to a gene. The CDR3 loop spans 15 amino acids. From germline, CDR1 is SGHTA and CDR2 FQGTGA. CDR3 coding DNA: TGTGCCAGCAGCTTACTAGCGGGGGTCACAGATACGCAGTATTTT. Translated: CASSLLAGVTDTQYF.

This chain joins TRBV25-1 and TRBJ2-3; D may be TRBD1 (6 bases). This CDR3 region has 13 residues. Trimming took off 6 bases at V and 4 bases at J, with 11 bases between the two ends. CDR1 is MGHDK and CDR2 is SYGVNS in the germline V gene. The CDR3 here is CASSLQGSDTQYF. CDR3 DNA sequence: TGTGCCAGCAGCCTACAGGGTTCAGATACGCAGTATTTT.

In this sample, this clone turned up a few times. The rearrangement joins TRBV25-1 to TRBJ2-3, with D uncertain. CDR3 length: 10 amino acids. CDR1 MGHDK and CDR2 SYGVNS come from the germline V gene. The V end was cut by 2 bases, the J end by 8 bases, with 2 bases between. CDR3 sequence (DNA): TGTGCCAGCAGTGAAACTACGCAGTATTTT. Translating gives CASSETTQYF.

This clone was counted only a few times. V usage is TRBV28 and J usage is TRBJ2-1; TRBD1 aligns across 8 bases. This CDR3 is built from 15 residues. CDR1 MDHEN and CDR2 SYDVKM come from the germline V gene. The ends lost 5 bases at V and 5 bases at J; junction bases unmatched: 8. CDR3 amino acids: CASSRWTGSHNEQFF. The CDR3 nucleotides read TGTGCCAGCAGTCGCTGGACAGGGTCCCACAATGAGCAGTTCTTC.

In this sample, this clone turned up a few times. The DNA of the CDR3 is TGTGCCAGCAGCTTAGGGCTAGCGGGTACCGCCGAGACCCAGTACTTC. This translates into CASSLGLAGTAETQYF. The chain joins TRBV7-2 to TRBJ2-5; 8 bases are a match to TRBD2. Germline V gene data show CDR1 as SGHTA and CDR2 as FQGNSA. Unmatched junction bases numbered 9, after V lost 1 base and J lost 5 bases. The CDR3 has 16 residues.

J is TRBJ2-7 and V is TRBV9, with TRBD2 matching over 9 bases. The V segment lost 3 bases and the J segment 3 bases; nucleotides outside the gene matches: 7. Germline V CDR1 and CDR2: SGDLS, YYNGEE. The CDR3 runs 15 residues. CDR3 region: CASSEGLASVYEQYF. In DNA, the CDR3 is TGTGCCAGCAGCGAGGGACTAGCATCTGTCTACGAGCAGTACTTC.

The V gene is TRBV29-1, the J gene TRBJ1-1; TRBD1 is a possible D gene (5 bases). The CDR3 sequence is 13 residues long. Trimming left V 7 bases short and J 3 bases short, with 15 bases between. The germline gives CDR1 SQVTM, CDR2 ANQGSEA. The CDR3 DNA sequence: TGCAGCGCCCCCGGGACCGTTTACACTGAAGCTTTCTTT. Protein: CSAPGTVYTEAFF.

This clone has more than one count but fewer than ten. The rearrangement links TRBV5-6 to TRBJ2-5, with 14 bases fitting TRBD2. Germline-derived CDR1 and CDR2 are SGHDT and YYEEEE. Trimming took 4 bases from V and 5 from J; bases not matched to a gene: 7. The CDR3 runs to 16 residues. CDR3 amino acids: CASSRTSGRSLETQYF. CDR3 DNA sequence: TGTGCCAGCAGCCGGACTAGCGGGAGGAGCTTGGAGACCCAGTACTTC.

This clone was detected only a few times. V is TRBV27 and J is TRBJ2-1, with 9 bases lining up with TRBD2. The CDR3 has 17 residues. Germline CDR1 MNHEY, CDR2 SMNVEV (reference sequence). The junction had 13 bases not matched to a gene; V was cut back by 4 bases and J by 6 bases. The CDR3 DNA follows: TGTGCCAGCAGTTCCTTGTGGGCGGGAGGGCCGTCCAATGAGCAGTTCTTC. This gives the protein CASSSLWAGGPSNEQFF.

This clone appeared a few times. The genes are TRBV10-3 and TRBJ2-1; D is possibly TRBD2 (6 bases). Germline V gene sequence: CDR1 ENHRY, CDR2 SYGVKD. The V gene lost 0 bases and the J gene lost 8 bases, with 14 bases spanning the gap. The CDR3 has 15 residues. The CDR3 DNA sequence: TGTGCCATCAGTGAGTCTTACGGGAGAGGCCATGAGCAGTTCTTC. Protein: CAISESYGRGHEQFF.

CDR3 bases: TGTGCCAGCAGCCCTACCGGGACCACTGCTGAGCAGTACTTC. It is translated as CASSPTGTTAEQYF. The J gene is TRBJ2-7, the V gene TRBV7-2, with D perhaps matching TRBD1 or TRBD2 (5 bases each). The CDR3 spans 14 residues. Germline V gene sequence: CDR1 SGHTA, CDR2 FQGNSA. V shed 5 bases and J shed 7 bases, with 18 bases lying between them.

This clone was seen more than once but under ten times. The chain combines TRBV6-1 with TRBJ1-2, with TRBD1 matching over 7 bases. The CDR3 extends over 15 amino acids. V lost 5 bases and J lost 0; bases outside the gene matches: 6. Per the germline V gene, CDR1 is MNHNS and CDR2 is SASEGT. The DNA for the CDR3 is TGTGCCAGCAGTACAGGGACAGAAGCTAACTATGGCTACACCTTC. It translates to CASSTGTEANYGYTF.

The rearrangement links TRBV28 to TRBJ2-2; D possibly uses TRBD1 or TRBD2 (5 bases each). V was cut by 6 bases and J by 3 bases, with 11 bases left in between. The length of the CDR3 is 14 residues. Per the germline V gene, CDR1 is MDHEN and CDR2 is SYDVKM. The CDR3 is CASRGTLDTGELFF. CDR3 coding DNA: TGTGCCAGCAGGGGGACCTTAGACACCGGGGAGCTGTTTTTT.

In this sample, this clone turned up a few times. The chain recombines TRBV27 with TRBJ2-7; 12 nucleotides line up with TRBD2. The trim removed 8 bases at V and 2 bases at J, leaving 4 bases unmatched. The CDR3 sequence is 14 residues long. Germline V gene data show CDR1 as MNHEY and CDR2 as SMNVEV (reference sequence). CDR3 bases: TGTGCCAGCCACAGGACTAGCGGGACCTACGAGCAGTACTTC. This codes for CASHRTSGTYEQYF.

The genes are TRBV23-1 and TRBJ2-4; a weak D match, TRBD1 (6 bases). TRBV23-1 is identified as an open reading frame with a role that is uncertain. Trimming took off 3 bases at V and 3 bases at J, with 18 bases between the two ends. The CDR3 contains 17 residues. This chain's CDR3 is CASSHQGHQRCKNIQYF. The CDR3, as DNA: TGCGCCAGCAGTCACCAGGGACACCAACGGTGCAAAAACATTCAGTACTTC.

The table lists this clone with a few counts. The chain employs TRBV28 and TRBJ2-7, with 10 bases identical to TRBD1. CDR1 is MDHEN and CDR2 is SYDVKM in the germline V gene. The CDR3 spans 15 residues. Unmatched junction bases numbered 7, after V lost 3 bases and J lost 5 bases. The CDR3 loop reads CASSFLGTGANEQYF. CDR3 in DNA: TGTGCCAGCAGTTTTCTCGGGACAGGGGCAAACGAGCAGTACTTC.

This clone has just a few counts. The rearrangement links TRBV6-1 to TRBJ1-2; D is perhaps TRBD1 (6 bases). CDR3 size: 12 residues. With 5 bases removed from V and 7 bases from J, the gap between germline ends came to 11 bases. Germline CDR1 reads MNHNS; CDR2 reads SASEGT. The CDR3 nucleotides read TGTGCCAGCAGTACAGGGTTCTTTGGCTACACCTTC. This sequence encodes CASSTGFFGYTF.

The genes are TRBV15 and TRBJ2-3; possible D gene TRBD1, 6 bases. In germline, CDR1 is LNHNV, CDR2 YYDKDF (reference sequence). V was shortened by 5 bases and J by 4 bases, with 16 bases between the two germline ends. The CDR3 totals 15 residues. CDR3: CATSGGSVFPDTQYF. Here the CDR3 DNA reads TGTGCCACCAGCGGGGGCTCGGTCTTTCCAGATACGCAGTATTTT.

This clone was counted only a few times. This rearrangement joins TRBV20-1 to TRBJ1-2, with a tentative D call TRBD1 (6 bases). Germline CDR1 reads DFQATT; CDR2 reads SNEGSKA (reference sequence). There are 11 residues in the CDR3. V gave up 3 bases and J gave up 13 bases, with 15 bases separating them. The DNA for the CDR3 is TGCAGTGCTAGTCCCCAGGGGTCCGCCACCTTC. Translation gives CSASPQGSATF.